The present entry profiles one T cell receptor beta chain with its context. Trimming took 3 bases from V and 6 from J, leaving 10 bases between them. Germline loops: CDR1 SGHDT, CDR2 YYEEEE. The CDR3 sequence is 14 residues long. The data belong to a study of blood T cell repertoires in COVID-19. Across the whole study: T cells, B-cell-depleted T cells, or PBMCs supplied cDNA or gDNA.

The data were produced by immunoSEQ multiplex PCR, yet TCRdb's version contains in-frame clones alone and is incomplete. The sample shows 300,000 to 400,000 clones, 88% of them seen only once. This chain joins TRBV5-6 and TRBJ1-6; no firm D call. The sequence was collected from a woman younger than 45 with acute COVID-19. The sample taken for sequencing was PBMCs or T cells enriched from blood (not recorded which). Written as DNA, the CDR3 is TGTGCCAGCAGCTGGACGGGAACTAATTCACCCCTCCACTTT. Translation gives CASSWTGTNSPLHF.